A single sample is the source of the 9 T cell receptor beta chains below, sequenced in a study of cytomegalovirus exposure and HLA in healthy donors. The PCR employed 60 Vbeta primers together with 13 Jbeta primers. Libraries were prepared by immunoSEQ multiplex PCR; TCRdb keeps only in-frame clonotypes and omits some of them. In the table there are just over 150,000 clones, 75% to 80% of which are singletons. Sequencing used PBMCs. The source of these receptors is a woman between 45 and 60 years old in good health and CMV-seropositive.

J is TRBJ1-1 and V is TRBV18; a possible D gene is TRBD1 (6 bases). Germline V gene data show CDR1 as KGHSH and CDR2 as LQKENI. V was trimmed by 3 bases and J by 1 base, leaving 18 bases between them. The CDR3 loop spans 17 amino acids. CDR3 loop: CASSPPSTGGRNTEAFF. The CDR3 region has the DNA TGTGCCAGCTCACCGCCCTCAACGGGGGGCAGGAACACTGAAGCTTTCTTT.

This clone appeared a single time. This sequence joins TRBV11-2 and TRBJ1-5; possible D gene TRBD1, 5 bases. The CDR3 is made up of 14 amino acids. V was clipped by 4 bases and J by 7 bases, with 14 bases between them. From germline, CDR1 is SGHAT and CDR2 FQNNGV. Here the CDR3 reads CASSWGTGRQPQHF. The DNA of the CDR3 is TGTGCCAGCAGCTGGGGAACAGGACGGCAGCCCCAGCATTTT.

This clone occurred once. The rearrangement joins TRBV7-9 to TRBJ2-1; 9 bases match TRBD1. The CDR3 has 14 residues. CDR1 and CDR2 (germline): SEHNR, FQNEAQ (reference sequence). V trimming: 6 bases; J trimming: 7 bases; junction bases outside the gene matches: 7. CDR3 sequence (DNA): TGTGCCAGCAGGGGTGGGACAGGGTTTAATGAGCAGTTCTTC. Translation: CASRGGTGFNEQFF.

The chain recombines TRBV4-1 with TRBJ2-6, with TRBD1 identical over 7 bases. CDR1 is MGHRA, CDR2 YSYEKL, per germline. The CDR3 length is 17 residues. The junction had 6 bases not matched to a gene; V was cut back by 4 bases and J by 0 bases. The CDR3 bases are TGCGCCAGCAGCCTACAGGGGCACCGCTCTGGGGCCAACGTCCTGACTTTC. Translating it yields CASSLQGHRSGANVLTF.

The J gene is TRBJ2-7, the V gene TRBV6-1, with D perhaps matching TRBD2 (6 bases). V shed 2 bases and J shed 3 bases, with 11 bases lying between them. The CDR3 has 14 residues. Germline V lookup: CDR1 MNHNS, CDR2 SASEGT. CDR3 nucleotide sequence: TGTGCCAGCAGTGAACGGGGAGGAAACTACGAGCAGTACTTC. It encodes CASSERGGNYEQYF.

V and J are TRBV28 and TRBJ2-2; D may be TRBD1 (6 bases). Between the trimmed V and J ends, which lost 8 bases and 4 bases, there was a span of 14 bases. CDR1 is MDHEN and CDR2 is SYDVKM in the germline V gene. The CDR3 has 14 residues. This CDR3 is CASLGTPGTGELFF. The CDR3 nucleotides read TGTGCCAGCCTCGGGACACCTGGCACCGGGGAGCTGTTTTTT.

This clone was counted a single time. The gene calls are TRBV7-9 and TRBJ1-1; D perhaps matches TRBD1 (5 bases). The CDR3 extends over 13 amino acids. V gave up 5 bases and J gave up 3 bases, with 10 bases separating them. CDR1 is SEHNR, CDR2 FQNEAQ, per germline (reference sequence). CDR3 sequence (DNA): TGTGCCAGCAGCCAGCGGGGGGACACTGAAGCTTTCTTT. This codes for CASSQRGDTEAFF.

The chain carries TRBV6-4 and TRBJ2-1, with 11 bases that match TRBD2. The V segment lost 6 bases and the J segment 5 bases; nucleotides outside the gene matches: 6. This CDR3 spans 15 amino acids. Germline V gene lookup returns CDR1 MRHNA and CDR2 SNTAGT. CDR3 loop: CASRTISGGDNEQFF. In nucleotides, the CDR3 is TGTGCCAGCAGAACTATTAGCGGGGGGGACAATGAGCAGTTCTTC.

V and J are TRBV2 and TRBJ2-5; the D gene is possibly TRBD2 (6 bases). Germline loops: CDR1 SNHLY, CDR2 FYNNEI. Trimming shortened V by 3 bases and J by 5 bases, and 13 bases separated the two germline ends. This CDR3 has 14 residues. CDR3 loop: CASSEGGPMETQYF. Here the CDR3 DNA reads TGTGCCAGCAGTGAGGGAGGACCGATGGAGACCCAGTACTTC.